This T cell receptor (beta chain) originates from a study of blood T cells in healthy people across ages (dated by TCRdb to between 2014 and 2017). Regarding the complete study: Template switching captured roughly one uniquely barcoded TCR beta cDNA molecule per two T cells in model experiments. The study measured age-related changes in TCR beta repertoire diversity using deep sequencing normalized with unique cDNA molecular identifiers. Donors were grouped into four age groups: young (average approximately 15 years), middle-aged (over 35), aged (62) and long-lived (just over 80). To avoid experimental bias, donors of different ages were randomly spread across the sequencing lanes. Two additional independent replicas of 1 million unique cDNA reads from the same blood draw were analyzed for two donors (one aged 18 to 30 and one aged 80 or older). The study at large found these results: A strong correlation was found between observed TCR beta diversity and the percentage of naive T cells measured by flow cytometry. Bulk unsorted PBMC profiling prevented conclusive comparison of naive and antigen-experienced compartments. Compared with the aged group, the long-lived group had more naive CD4+ T cells, fewer expanded clones and increased TCR diversity, a pattern suggesting age selection. Observed TCR beta diversity per million T cells fell roughly linearly with age, and a significant reduction was already apparent by age roughly 40. Estimates of total diversity based on one million sequenced T cells were considered lower bounds and underestimates. The CMV infection status of donors was not known, potentially confounding age-related changes in expanded clonotypes.

The donors were roughly 38 Caucasian individuals from Russia, aged 6 to 90 years, who were systemically healthy. Each donor gave approximately 9.3 milliliters of peripheral blood, collected into EDTA-treated Vacutainer tubes. Ficoll-Paque density-gradient centrifugation was used to isolate PBMCs, with at least 6 million per sample. Total RNA, at least 5 micrograms per sample, was extracted from PBMCs with Trizol reagent. The percentages of naive CD45RAhigh/CD27high T cells were determined by flow cytometry on a PBMC aliquot from every donor. V lost 6 bases and J lost 4 bases, and the count of bases not matched to a germline gene is 6. Counted from cysteine to phenylalanine, this CDR3 has 14 amino acids. Only CDR3 DNA remains: 42 bases, in frame from the first base. Per the germline V gene (reference sequence), DFQATT is the CDR1 and SNEGSKA is the CDR2. For this clonotype: Its binding antigen is unknown. Base qualities are not provided; no much larger clone lies one nucleotide away.

Preparation of the library involved 5' RACE. Reads for this sample came from an Illumina HiSeq 2500. A second roughly 6 to 12 cycle PCR used a sample-barcoded 5' primer and a J-beta primer mix. Each TCR beta cDNA molecule received a unique molecular identifier from a template-switch 5' adaptor carrying 12 random nucleotides. Each sample yielded at least 2.5 million CDR3-containing paired-end reads. All of the RNA was converted into first-strand cDNA using the Mint cDNA synthesis kit, with a TRBC-specific oligonucleotide serving as the primer. Following uracil-DNA glycosylase treatment, a first 18-cycle PCR with universal primers M1SS and BC2_uni_R was performed on all cDNA. From the authors' description of their analysis: For normalization, 1 million high-quality reads, each with a distinct molecular identifier, were randomly selected from each sample. Reads sharing molecular identifiers were discarded rather than binned into consensus sequences. MiTCR, run with a Q25 quality threshold and the strictest error-elimination algorithm, handled CDR3 identification, clonotype clustering and error correction. A nonparametric unseen species model with Euler transformation was used to estimate lower-bound total TCR beta diversity. TCRdb reran the public reads through fastp at Q25 and MiXCR, keeping productive beta chains. Each CDR3 protein appears once, grouped with its most common genes and DNA. TCRdb assigned the V and J calls; the authors' analysis was not used. A total of around 1.5 million distinct CDR3 sequences appear in this sample, around 59% of them only once. 5% to 7% of the sample is held by the ten biggest clonotypes.

The sequencing sample was made of blood. The receptor was derived from a man aged 18 to 29 in good health. The chain is made from TRBV20-1 and TRBJ2-1; TRBD2 aligns with 10 central bases. The DNA reads TGCAGTGCCGAAATAGCGGGAGGATACAATGAGCAGTTCTTC. Its protein product is CSAEIAGGYNEQFF.